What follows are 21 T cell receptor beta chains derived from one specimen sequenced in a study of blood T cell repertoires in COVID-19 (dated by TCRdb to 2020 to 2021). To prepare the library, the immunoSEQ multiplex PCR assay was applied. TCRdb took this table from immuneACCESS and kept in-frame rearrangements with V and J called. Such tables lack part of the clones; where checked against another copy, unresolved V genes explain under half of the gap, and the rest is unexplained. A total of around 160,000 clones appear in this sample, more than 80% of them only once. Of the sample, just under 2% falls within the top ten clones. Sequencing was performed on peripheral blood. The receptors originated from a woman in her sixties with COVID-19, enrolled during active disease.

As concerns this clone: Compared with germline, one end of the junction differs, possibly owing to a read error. CDR3 amino acids: CSARGFDEVSF. CDR3 bases: TGCAGTGCTAGAGGGTTCGACGAGGTCTCTTTT. This chain joins TRBV20-1 and TRBJ2-3; D remains ambiguous. The CDR3 spans 11 residues. CDR1 and CDR2 (germline): DFQATT, SNEGSKA (reference sequence).

The CDR3 loop is CASSLGQENYGYTF. The DNA of the CDR3 is TGCGCCAGCAGCTTGGGACAGGAGAACTATGGCTACACCTTC. The rearrangement links TRBV5-1 to TRBJ1-2, with a tentative D call TRBD1 (6 bases). CDR3 length equals 14 residues. In germline, CDR1 is SGHRS, CDR2 YFSETQ. V was pared by 0 bases and J by 2 bases, with 8 bases between.

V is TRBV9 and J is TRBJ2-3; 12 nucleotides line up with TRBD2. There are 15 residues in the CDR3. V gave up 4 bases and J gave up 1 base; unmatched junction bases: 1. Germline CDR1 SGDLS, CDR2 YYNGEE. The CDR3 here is CASSPSGGGTDTQYF. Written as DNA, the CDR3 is TGTGCCAGCAGCCCTAGCGGGGGGGGCACAGATACGCAGTATTTT.

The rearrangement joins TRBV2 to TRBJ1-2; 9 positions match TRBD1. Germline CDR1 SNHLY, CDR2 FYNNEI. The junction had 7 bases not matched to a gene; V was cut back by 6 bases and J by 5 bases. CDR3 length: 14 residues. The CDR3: CASRSTGGAYGYTF. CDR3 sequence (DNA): TGTGCCAGCAGGTCTACAGGGGGCGCTTATGGCTACACCTTC.

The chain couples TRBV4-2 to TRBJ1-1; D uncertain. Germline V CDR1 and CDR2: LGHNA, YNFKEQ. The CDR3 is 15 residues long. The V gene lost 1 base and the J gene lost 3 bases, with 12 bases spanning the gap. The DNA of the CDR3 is TGTGCCAGCAGCCAAGGAAGGCGGAGGGACACTGAAGCTTTCTTT. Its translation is CASSQGRRRDTEAFF.

CDR3 sequence (DNA): TGCGCCAGCAGCCAAGATCTTACATCTTACAATGAGCAGTTCTTC. Protein: CASSQDLTSYNEQFF. The genes are TRBV4-3 and TRBJ2-1; no firm D call. Germline CDR1 and CDR2: LGHNA and YSLEER. Between the trimmed V and J ends, which lost 0 bases and 4 bases, there was a span of 10 bases. The CDR3 has 15 residues.

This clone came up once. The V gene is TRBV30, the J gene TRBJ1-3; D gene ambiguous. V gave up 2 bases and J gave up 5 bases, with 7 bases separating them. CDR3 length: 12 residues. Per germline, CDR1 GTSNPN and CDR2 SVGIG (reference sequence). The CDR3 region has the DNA TGTGCCTGGAGTCCACAGCGAAACACCATATATTTT. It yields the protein CAWSPQRNTIYF.

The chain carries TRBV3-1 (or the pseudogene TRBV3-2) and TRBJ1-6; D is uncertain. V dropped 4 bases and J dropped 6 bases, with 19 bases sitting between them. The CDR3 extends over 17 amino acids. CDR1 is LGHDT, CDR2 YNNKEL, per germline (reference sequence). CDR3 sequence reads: CASSPRTGNHFNSPLHF. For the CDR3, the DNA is TGTGCCAGCAGCCCCCGGACGGGAAACCATTTTAATTCACCCCTCCACTTT.

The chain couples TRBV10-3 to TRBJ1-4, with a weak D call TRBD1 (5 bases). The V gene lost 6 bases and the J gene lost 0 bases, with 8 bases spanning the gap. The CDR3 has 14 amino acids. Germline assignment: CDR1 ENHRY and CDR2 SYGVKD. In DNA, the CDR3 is TGTGCCATCAGCGAGACAGCAACTAATGAAAAACTGTTTTTT. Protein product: CAISETATNEKLFF.

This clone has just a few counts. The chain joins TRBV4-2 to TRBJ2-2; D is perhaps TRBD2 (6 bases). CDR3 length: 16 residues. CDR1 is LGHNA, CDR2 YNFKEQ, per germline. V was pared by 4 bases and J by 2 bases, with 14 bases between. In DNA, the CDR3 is TGTGCCAGCAGCCCGGGGGACCACATTAACACCGGGGAGCTGTTTTTT. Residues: CASSPGDHINTGELFF.

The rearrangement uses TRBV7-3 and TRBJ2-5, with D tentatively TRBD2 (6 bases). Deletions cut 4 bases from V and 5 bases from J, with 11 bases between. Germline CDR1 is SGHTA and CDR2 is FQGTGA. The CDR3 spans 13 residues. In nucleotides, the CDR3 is TGTGCCAGCAGCTACCAGGGAGGCGAGACCCAGTACTTC. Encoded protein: CASSYQGGETQYF.

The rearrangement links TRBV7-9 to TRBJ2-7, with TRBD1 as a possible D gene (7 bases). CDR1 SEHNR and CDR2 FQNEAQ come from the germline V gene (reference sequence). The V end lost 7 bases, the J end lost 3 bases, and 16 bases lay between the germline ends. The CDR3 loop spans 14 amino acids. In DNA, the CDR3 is TGTGCCAGCACCGGAGGGACAGAAGACTACGAGCAGTACTTC. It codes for CASTGGTEDYEQYF.

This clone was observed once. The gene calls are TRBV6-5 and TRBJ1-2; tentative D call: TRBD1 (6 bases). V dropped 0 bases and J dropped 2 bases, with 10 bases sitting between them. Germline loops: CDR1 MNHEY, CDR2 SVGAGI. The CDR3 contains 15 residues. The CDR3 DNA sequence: TGTGCCAGCAGTTACTCAGGGGGAACAAACTATGGCTACACCTTC. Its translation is CASSYSGGTNYGYTF.

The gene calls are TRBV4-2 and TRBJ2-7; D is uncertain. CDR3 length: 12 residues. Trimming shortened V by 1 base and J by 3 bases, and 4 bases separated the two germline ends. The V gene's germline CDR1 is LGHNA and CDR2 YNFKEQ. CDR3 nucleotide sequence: TGTGCCAGCAGCCAAGTTCACTACGAGCAGTACTTC. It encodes CASSQVHYEQYF.

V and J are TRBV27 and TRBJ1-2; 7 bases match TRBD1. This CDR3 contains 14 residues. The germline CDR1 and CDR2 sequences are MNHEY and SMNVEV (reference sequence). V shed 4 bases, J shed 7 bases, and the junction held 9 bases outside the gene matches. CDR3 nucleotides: TGTGCCAGCAGTTGGGGCGACAGGGTTGGTGGCTACACCTTC. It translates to CASSWGDRVGGYTF.

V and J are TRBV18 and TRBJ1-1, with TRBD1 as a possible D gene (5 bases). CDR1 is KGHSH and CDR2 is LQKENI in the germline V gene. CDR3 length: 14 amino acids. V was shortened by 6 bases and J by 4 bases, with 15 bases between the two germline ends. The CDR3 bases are TGTGCCAGCTCCCGGGAGGGGAGGGGCACTGAAGCTTTCTTT. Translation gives CASSREGRGTEAFF.

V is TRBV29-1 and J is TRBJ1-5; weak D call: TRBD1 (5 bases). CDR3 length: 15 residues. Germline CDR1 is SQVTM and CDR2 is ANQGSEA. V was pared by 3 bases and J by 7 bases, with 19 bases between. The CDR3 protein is CSVDLRVRVQQPQHF. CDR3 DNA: TGCAGCGTTGATCTTAGGGTCAGGGTACAACAGCCCCAGCATTTT.

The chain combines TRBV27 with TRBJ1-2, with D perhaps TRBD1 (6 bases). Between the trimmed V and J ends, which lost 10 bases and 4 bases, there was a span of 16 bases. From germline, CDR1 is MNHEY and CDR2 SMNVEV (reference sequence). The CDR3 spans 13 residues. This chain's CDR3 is CATRPAGAYGYTF. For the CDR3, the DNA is TGTGCCACTCGACCGGCGGGGGCCTATGGCTACACCTTC.

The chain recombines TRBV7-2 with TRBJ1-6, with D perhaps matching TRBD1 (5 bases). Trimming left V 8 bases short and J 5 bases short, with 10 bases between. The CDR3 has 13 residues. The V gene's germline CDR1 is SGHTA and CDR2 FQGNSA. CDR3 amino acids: CASGPGNNSPLHF. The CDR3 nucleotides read TGTGCCAGCGGGCCAGGGAATAATTCACCCCTCCACTTT.

The CDR3 sequence is CASRQQGADEKLFF. CDR3 bases: TGTGCCAGCAGACAACAGGGGGCCGATGAAAAACTGTTTTTT. This chain joins TRBV6-5 and TRBJ1-4; 9 bases align to TRBD1. The CDR3 has 14 residues. Germline CDR1 is MNHEY and CDR2 is SVGAGI. The V segment lost 6 bases and the J segment 6 bases; nucleotides outside the gene matches: 5.

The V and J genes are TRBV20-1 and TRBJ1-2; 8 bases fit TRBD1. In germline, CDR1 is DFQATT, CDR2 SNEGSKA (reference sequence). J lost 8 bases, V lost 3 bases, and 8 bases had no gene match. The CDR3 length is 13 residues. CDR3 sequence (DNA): TGCAGTGCTAGTGATCAGGGGGCTGGAGGCTACACCTTC. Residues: CSASDQGAGGYTF.